This TCR beta chain emerged from a study of T cell changes during pregnancy in multiple sclerosis. Some clones are missing from TCRdb's copy, which holds only in-frame ones; the method was immunoSEQ multiplex PCR. The profile shows about 80,000 clones, 92% of them singletons. Trimming shortened V by 10 bases and J by 5 bases, and 11 bases separated the two germline ends. CDR3 length: 12 amino acids. Germline V gene data show CDR1 as MGHRA and CDR2 as YSYEKL. This clone showed up just once. The chain combines TRBV4-1 with TRBJ1-4, with a possible D match to TRBD1 (6 bases). Sequences were derived from peripheral blood, sampled before pregnancy. The receptor comes from a female donor with multiple sclerosis, enrolled in a pregnancy study. CDR3 sequence: CATQGLNEKLFF. As DNA, the CDR3 is TGCGCCACACAGGGCCTAAATGAAAAACTGTTTTTT.